The 10 T cell receptor beta chains given below trace back to one sample, sequenced in a study of blood T cell repertoires in COVID-19. This table comes from immunoSEQ multiplex PCR, and its TCRdb copy is limited to in-frame clones, with some not included. The repertoire holds around 100,000 clones, with about nine tenths as singletons. Input material: peripheral blood. The receptors were gathered from a man in his forties with acute or convalescent COVID-19.

The CDR3 DNA reads TGTGCCAGCACCGACACAGTCGGCGAGACCCAGTACTTC. It translates to CASTDTVGETQYF. V usage is TRBV6-5 and J usage is TRBJ2-5; D ambiguous. Trimming took off 7 bases at V and 5 bases at J, with 14 bases between the two ends. The CDR3 has 13 residues. Per the germline V gene, CDR1 is MNHEY and CDR2 is SVGAGI.

J is TRBJ1-1 and V is TRBV11-2; tentative D call: TRBD1 (5 bases). CDR1 and CDR2 (germline): SGHAT, FQNNGV. This CDR3 has 15 amino acids. The ends were cut back, 1 base at V and 9 bases at J, with 18 bases in the middle. CDR3 nucleotides: TGTGCCAGCAGCTTAGTAGGTGGAACAGACAGAAAAGCTTTCTTT. This encodes CASSLVGGTDRKAFF.

The chain recombines TRBV27 with TRBJ2-7; D is possibly TRBD2 (6 bases). This CDR3 is 12 amino acids long. V shed 3 bases and J shed 5 bases, with 8 bases lying between them. CDR1 is MNHEY, CDR2 SMNVEV, per germline (reference sequence). The CDR3 bases are TGTGCCAGCAGTTTGTCGGGGGACGAGCAGTACTTC. Residues: CASSLSGDEQYF.

This clone was counted once. The CDR3 bases are TGTGCCAGTAGGTTCACAGGGGTGAACACTGAAGCTTTCTTT. Amino acids: CASRFTGVNTEAFF. The gene calls are TRBV19 and TRBJ1-1; 7 bases align to TRBD1. Trimming removed 6 bases from V and 0 bases from J; junction bases left unmatched: 4. This CDR3 spans 14 amino acids. Germline V CDR1 and CDR2: LNHDA, SQIVND (reference sequence).

A single count supports this clone. The genes are TRBV6-5 and TRBJ1-1, with no clear D. Germline V gene lookup returns CDR1 MNHEY and CDR2 SVGAGI. The CDR3 is 11 amino acids. V lost 6 bases, J lost 8 bases, and 10 bases lay in between. CDR3 bases: TGTGCCAGCAGCCACAGTAAAGAAGCTTTCTTT. Protein sequence: CASSHSKEAFF.

The V and J genes are TRBV7-9 and TRBJ2-6, with TRBD1 matching 7 bases. The CDR3 loop spans 18 amino acids. V shed 4 bases and J 0 bases; nucleotides not matched to a gene: 9. Germline loops: CDR1 SEHNR, CDR2 FQNEAQ (reference sequence). CDR3 DNA: TGTGCCAGCAGCTCTACCCGGGACAGCTTCTCTGGGGCCAACGTCCTGACTTTC. Translation: CASSSTRDSFSGANVLTF.

This chain links TRBV3-1 (or the pseudogene TRBV3-2) with TRBJ1-3; D call uncertain. With 2 bases removed from V and 2 bases from J, the gap between germline ends came to 10 bases. The CDR3 contains 15 residues. Germline CDR1 and CDR2: LGHDT and YNNKEL (reference sequence). DNA of the CDR3: TGTGCCAGCAGCCAAAGTGGCGGGGCTGGAAACACCATATATTTT. This sequence encodes CASSQSGGAGNTIYF.

V gene TRBV6-5 combines with J gene TRBJ1-2; TRBD1 might be the D (6 bases). Deletions cut 6 bases from V and 8 bases from J, with 16 bases between. The CDR3 length is 13 residues. Germline V gene sequence: CDR1 MNHEY, CDR2 SVGAGI. The CDR3 loop reads CASRVQGLFGYTF. The CDR3, as DNA: TGTGCCAGCAGAGTACAGGGATTGTTCGGCTACACCTTC.

The chain links TRBV2 to TRBJ1-1; no firm D call. The CDR3 is 12 amino acids. The germline V gene has CDR1 SNHLY and CDR2 FYNNEI. The V and J ends lost 5 bases and 1 base respectively, with 5 bases between them. The CDR3 DNA reads TGTGCCAGCAGTCCCGGGAACACTGAAGCTTTCTTT. Encoded protein: CASSPGNTEAFF. Full variable domain (remainder filled in from reference TRBV2 and TRBJ1-1): EPEVTQTPSHQVTQMGQEVILRCVPISNHLYFYWYRQILGQKVEFLVSFYNNEISEKSEIFDDQFSVERPDGSNFTLKIRSTKLEDSAMYFCASSPGNTEAFFGQGTRLTVV.

This clone was picked up a small number of times. The J gene is TRBJ1-1, the V gene TRBV7-3; D is unresolved. Germline CDR1 reads SGHTA; CDR2 reads FQGTGA. Trimming removed 8 bases at V and 1 base at J, with 11 bases between. The CDR3 has 13 residues. The CDR3 loop reads CASSILANTEAFF. The CDR3 DNA follows: TGTGCCAGCTCGATTTTGGCGAACACTGAAGCTTTCTTT.